The following is a TCR beta chain sequence with its context. This clone has more than one count but fewer than ten. Its antigen is currently not known. Base qualities are not provided; no much larger clone lies one nucleotide away. This entry belongs to a study of cytotoxic CD8 clonotypes in ibrutinib-treated CLL (dated by TCRdb to 2020 to 2022). Background on the whole study: The cohort included around 15 treatment-naive and some 10 relapsed/refractory patients; roughly 17 were IGHV unmutated. Responses were partial in 24 patients and complete in 2; after median around 72 months follow-up, around 15 stayed in remission and some twelve progressed. Response samples were taken after a median of approximately 13 months on treatment, ranging from roughly 6 to 36 months. Samples averaged roughly 260,000 productive templates and 94,082 productive rearrangements. Of the approximately 87 people in the trial, some 28 had longitudinal samples available. Cryopreserved peripheral blood mononuclear cells were obtained before treatment, at response, and at either sustained remission or disease progression.

The goal of deep resolution MiSeq sequencing was a depth between 1 in 1 million and 1 in 200,000 T cells, and coverage averaged 10x per clonotype. TCR beta libraries were generated with the immunoSEQ hsTCRB Kit. The authors' pipeline ran thus. Data were analyzed with ImmunoSEQ Data Assistant and ImmunoSEQ Analyzer, with V, D and J genes assigned per IMGT definitions. Clonality was computed as one minus normalized Shannon entropy of productive rearrangement frequencies, ranging from 0 to 1. Public clonotype analysis was restricted to overrepresented clonotypes comprising at least 0.05% of each patient's repertoire. Thirteen repertoires from age-matched healthy donors, obtained from immuneACCESS, served as clonality controls. In its TCRdb copy, this immuneACCESS table keeps in-frame sequences only and misses some clones. Where compared with another copy, unresolved V genes explain less than half of these, and the others have no known cause. V, J and clone size reflect that table, while D and trimming were determined from the DNA. Present in this sample are tens of thousands of clones, about 68% of which were seen just once. Together, the top ten hold less than 7.5% of the sample.

For TCR beta library preparation, about 1.8 micrograms of genomic DNA were isolated from cryopreserved PBMCs. Longitudinal blood samples from CLL patients on ibrutinib monotherapy were analyzed using high-throughput TCR beta sequencing. The patients were enrolled in a single-center, open-label phase 2 trial of ibrutinib monotherapy. On the study overall, not on this receptor specifically: At baseline, clonality was higher than in age-matched healthy donors and showed a strong correlation with circulating CD8+ T-cell counts. Public clonotypes were found to be uncommon and were observed to contract or remain stable during treatment; the increase in clonality was shown to reflect expansion of private clonotypes at ibrutinib response. An increase in clonality was observed at ibrutinib response, with clonality remaining stable during sustained remission and falling back toward baseline at progression. Sampling times were not matched between patients in sustained remission and patients whose disease was progressing, and lymph node repertoires were not examined.

Sequencing was performed on PBMCs, taken before ibrutinib treatment. The sequence was collected from a human donor with chronic lymphocytic leukemia.

The bases are TGTGCCAGCACTCATTGGGGGGAGGAGGGGGAGACCCAGTACTTC. Its translation is CASTHWGEEGETQYF. The sequence joins TRBV27 to TRBJ2-5; TRBD2 is a weak D gene call, 6 bases matching. CDR1 MNHEY and CDR2 SMNVEV are derived from the germline V gene (reference sequence). Including cysteine and phenylalanine, the CDR3 has 15 amino acids. The CDR3 DNA has 45 bases and is translated from base 1. The junction shows trimming of 7 bases on V and 5 bases on J, plus 20 bases between the germline ends.